The 28 T cell receptor beta chains listed next were all sequenced from one sample in a study of T cell responses to AZD1222 COVID-19 vaccine. The protocol was immunoSEQ multiplex PCR, while the TCRdb copy is restricted to in-frame clones and leaves out a portion. The table records about 140,000 clones, around 90% of them present only once. The sample consisted of peripheral blood, taken on day 0 of AZD1222 vaccination. These TCRs come from an adult in good health.

The chain joins TRBV7-2 to TRBJ2-7; TRBD1 matches at 7 bases. CDR3 length: 14 amino acids. Germline CDR1 SGHTA, CDR2 FQGNSA. Trimming removed 5 bases from V and 2 bases from J; junction bases left unmatched: 6. CDR3 residues: CASSRTGVPYEQYF. The CDR3 coding sequence is TGTGCCAGCAGCCGGACAGGTGTCCCCTACGAGCAGTACTTC.

The V call is TRBV2, the J call TRBJ2-1, with 7 bases identical to TRBD2. Germline V CDR1 and CDR2: SNHLY, FYNNEI. The CDR3 consists of 18 residues. The V and J ends lost 0 bases and 5 bases, in that order; junction bases with no gene match: 13. CDR3 DNA: TGTGCCAGCAGTGAAGCGCTTGCGGGGCGGGGGAGAGACAATGAGCAGTTCTTC. As protein: CASSEALAGRGRDNEQFF. Based on the CDR3 plus reference TRBV2 and TRBJ2-1, the full variable domain is EPEVTQTPSHQVTQMGQEVILRCVPISNHLYFYWYRQILGQKVEFLVSFYNNEISEKSEIFDDQFSVERPDGSNFTLKIRSTKLEDSAMYFCASSEALAGRGRDNEQFFGPGTRLTVL.

The chain links TRBV5-1 to TRBJ2-7; 11 bases map to TRBD2. V lost 4 bases to trimming and J lost 4 bases; unmatched junction nucleotides: 7. The CDR3 loop spans 15 amino acids. Per the germline V gene, CDR1 is SGHRS and CDR2 is YFSETQ. The CDR3 loop is CASSPGTSGRYEQYF. The CDR3, as DNA: TGCGCCAGCAGCCCTGGGACTAGCGGAAGATACGAGCAGTACTTC.

This chain joins TRBV27 and TRBJ1-1; D is unresolved. The germline V gene encodes CDR1 MNHEY and CDR2 SMNVEV (reference sequence). The CDR3 contains 15 residues. V was clipped by 0 bases and J by 3 bases, with 11 bases between them. This CDR3 is CASSLSGSGYTEAFF. The CDR3 DNA follows: TGTGCCAGCAGTTTATCTGGGAGTGGGTACACTGAAGCTTTCTTT.

The chain employs TRBV7-2 and TRBJ2-5, with 10 bases that match TRBD1. After removal of 0 bases from V and 2 bases from J, the junction contained 9 bases not matched to a gene. The CDR3 runs 18 residues. Germline lookup yields CDR1 SGHTA and CDR2 FQGNSA. CDR3 sequence reads: CASSLAFSGTGVQETQYF. In nucleotides, the CDR3 is TGTGCCAGCAGCTTAGCCTTCTCCGGGACAGGGGTACAAGAGACCCAGTACTTC.

The chain carries TRBV7-2 and TRBJ2-3, with 11 positions matching TRBD1. The V gene's germline CDR1 is SGHTA and CDR2 FQGNSA. The CDR3 has 18 residues. After removal of 1 base from V and 5 bases from J, the junction contained 11 bases not matched to a gene. CDR3 protein: CASSLVGQGGTFGDTQYF. In nucleotides, the CDR3 is TGTGCCAGCAGCTTAGTGGGACAGGGGGGCACATTCGGAGATACGCAGTATTTT.

The chain uses TRBV28 and TRBJ2-5, with D tentatively TRBD1 (5 bases). Deletions cut 7 bases from V and 5 bases from J, with 17 bases between. The germline CDR1 and CDR2 sequences are MDHEN and SYDVKM. There are 14 residues in the CDR3. CDR3 DNA: TGTGCCAGCATAAAGGCAGGGATATGGGAGACCCAGTACTTC. Its translation: CASIKAGIWETQYF.

V usage is TRBV11-3 and J usage is TRBJ2-7; D not resolved. The CDR3 spans 12 residues. Trimming shortened V by 5 bases and J by 7 bases, and 12 bases separated the two germline ends. Germline V gene lookup returns CDR1 SGHNT and CDR2 YENEEA. CDR3 sequence (DNA): TGTGCCAGCAGCCAAGGGCCTCGGGAGCAGTACTTC. This translates into CASSQGPREQYF. Supplemented by reference TRBV11-3 and TRBJ2-7, the full variable domain reads EAGVVQSPRYKIIEKKQPVAFWCNPISGHNTLYWYLQNLGQGPELLIRYENEEAVDDSQLPKDRFSAERLKGVDSTLKIQPAELGDSAVYLCASSQGPREQYFGPGTRLTVT.

V usage is TRBV7-2 and J usage is TRBJ2-3, with D perhaps being TRBD1 or TRBD2 (6 bases each). The CDR3 is 17 residues long. The germline V gene encodes CDR1 SGHTA and CDR2 FQGNSA. Trimming removed 5 bases at V and 4 bases at J, with 22 bases between. The CDR3 protein is CASSARGSTGLSDTQYF. The CDR3 DNA reads as TGTGCCAGCAGCGCCCGGGGGTCGACAGGACTTTCAGATACGCAGTATTTT.

The rearrangement joins TRBV30 to TRBJ1-2, with D possibly TRBD1 on 5 matching bases. The CDR3 has 13 residues. The V gene lost 2 bases and the J gene lost 4 bases, with 11 bases spanning the gap. CDR1 is GTSNPN, CDR2 SVGIG, per germline (reference sequence). The chain's CDR3 is CAWSPTGAYGYTF. The CDR3, as DNA: TGTGCCTGGAGTCCAACCGGGGCCTATGGCTACACCTTC.

In its sample, this clone was seen once. V is TRBV11-2 and J is TRBJ1-6; TRBD1 agrees at 8 bases. With V trimmed by 4 bases and J by 2 bases, 1 base remained unmatched. The germline V gene encodes CDR1 SGHAT and CDR2 FQNNGV. This CDR3 has 15 amino acids. The CDR3 coding sequence is TGTGCCAGCAGCTCGACAGGGGCCTATAATTCACCCCTCCACTTT. The encoded protein is CASSSTGAYNSPLHF.

The V call is TRBV4-1, the J call TRBJ2-7, with 7 bases that match TRBD2. Germline V gene data show CDR1 as MGHRA and CDR2 as YSYEKL. J was trimmed by 5 bases and V by 1 base; bases with no gene match: 14. The CDR3 contains 17 residues. Here the CDR3 reads CASSQGRGGRSMNEQYF. The CDR3 bases are TGCGCCAGCAGCCAAGGGAGGGGCGGGAGAAGCATGAACGAGCAGTACTTC.

This clone was recorded only once. The chain carries TRBV7-3 and TRBJ2-3; D ambiguous. The CDR3 length is 13 residues. Trimming removed 5 bases at V and 2 bases at J, with 8 bases between. Germline loops: CDR1 SGHTA, CDR2 FQGTGA. CDR3 sequence reads: CASSPSYTDTQYF. The CDR3 DNA sequence: TGTGCCAGCAGCCCGTCGTACACAGATACGCAGTATTTT.

The V call is TRBV5-6, the J call TRBJ2-7, with D maybe TRBD1 (5 bases). The CDR3 is 14 amino acids. Trimming left V 0 bases short and J 1 base short, with 8 bases between. Germline V gene sequence: CDR1 SGHDT, CDR2 YYEEEE. CDR3 residues: CASSLGQFSYEQYF. Here the CDR3 DNA reads TGTGCCAGCAGCTTGGGACAGTTTTCCTACGAGCAGTACTTC.

The chain is built from TRBV19 and TRBJ1-5; D ambiguous. V shed 3 bases and J shed 0 bases, with 9 bases lying between them. The length of the CDR3 is 15 residues. CDR1 and CDR2 from the germline V gene are LNHDA and SQIVND (reference sequence). Here the CDR3 DNA reads TGTGCCAGTAGTATTAGGGCTTCTAGCAATCAGCCCCAGCATTTT. Translating gives CASSIRASSNQPQHF.

The gene calls are TRBV3-1 (or the pseudogene TRBV3-2) and TRBJ2-4, with TRBD1 matching over 10 bases. J gave up 12 bases and V 2 bases, and 7 bases lay outside the gene matches. There are 14 residues in the CDR3. The germline V gene encodes CDR1 LGHDT and CDR2 YNNKEL (reference sequence). CDR3: CASSQRDRGGNQYF. The CDR3 nucleotides are TGTGCCAGCAGCCAAAGGGACAGGGGTGGAAATCAGTACTTC.

V gene TRBV7-2 combines with J gene TRBJ1-2, with D perhaps TRBD1 (5 bases). CDR1 is SGHTA, CDR2 FQGNSA, per germline. The CDR3 is 17 residues long. Trimming removed 0 bases at V and 5 bases at J, with 19 bases between. Here the CDR3 DNA reads TGTGCCAGCAGCTTAGCCCGCCGGGCAGGGACTTGGTATGGCTACACCTTC. Its protein is CASSLARRAGTWYGYTF.

This rearrangement joins TRBV7-9 to TRBJ1-3; no definite D call. The CDR3 is made up of 17 amino acids. V shed 4 bases and J shed 1 base, with 17 bases lying between them. Germline assignment: CDR1 SEHNR and CDR2 FQNEAQ (reference sequence). This CDR3 reads CASSSRLNSLSGNTIYF. The CDR3 nucleotides read TGTGCCAGCAGCTCCCGGTTAAACTCTCTTTCTGGAAACACCATATATTTT.

V gene TRBV5-1 combines with J gene TRBJ2-2; no reliable D call. V was trimmed by 6 bases and J by 4 bases, leaving 13 bases between them. CDR3 length: 14 residues. Germline V CDR1 and CDR2: SGHRS, YFSETQ. CDR3 region: CASTSPWGTGELFF. CDR3 bases: TGCGCCAGCACCTCCCCCTGGGGCACCGGGGAGCTGTTTTTT.

The chain links TRBV14 to TRBJ2-1; tentatively, D is TRBD2 (6 bases). The germline V gene has CDR1 SGHDN and CDR2 FVKESK. CDR3 length equals 19 residues. Trimming left V 0 bases short and J 2 bases short, with 20 bases between. This CDR3 is CASSQEYDPTSRTYNEQFF. The CDR3 bases are TGTGCCAGCAGCCAAGAGTATGATCCCACTAGCAGAACCTACAATGAGCAGTTCTTC.

The genes are TRBV4-1 and TRBJ2-7; D gene ambiguous. The CDR3 totals 15 residues. The germline V gene has CDR1 MGHRA and CDR2 YSYEKL. V shed 1 base and J shed 3 bases, with 13 bases lying between them. The CDR3, as DNA: TGCGCCAGCAGCCAAGGTCTCGACTTGGGCTACGAGCAGTACTTC. Encoded protein: CASSQGLDLGYEQYF.

The chain employs TRBV7-8 and TRBJ1-3; D is uncertain. This CDR3 spans 20 amino acids. Trimming took off 0 bases at V and 2 bases at J, with 23 bases between the two ends. Germline CDR1 reads SGHVS; CDR2 reads FQNEAQ. Here the CDR3 reads CASSLALRVGLHFAGNTIYF. CDR3 nucleotide sequence: TGTGCCAGCAGCTTAGCCCTCCGGGTGGGATTACATTTTGCTGGAAACACCATATATTTT. Supplemented by reference TRBV7-8 and TRBJ1-3, the full variable domain reads GAGVSQSPRYKVAKRGQDVALRCDPISGHVSLFWYQQALGQGPEFLTYFQNEAQLDKSGLPSDRFFAERPEGSVSTLKIQRTQQEDSAVYLCASSLALRVGLHFAGNTIYFGEGSWLTVV.

This clone was seen once. The chain uses TRBV6-2 or TRBV6-3 and TRBJ1-2; D remains unclear. This CDR3 contains 12 residues. Trimming cost V 5 bases and J 5 bases, with 9 bases left between them. Germline V CDR1 and CDR2: MNHEY, SVGEGT. The CDR3 reads CASSRSEYGYTF. In DNA form, the CDR3 reads TGTGCCAGCAGTCGGAGCGAGTATGGCTACACCTTC.

J is TRBJ1-4 and V is TRBV7-2; 8 bases agree with TRBD1. The CDR3 is 14 amino acids. CDR1 SGHTA and CDR2 FQGNSA come from the germline V gene. The ends lost 5 bases at V and 4 bases at J; junction bases unmatched: 3. The CDR3 DNA sequence: TGTGCCAGCAGCGGGGACAGGCTTAATGAAAAACTGTTTTTT. The encoded protein is CASSGDRLNEKLFF. Together with reference TRBV7-2 and TRBJ1-4, the CDR3 gives the full variable domain: GAGVSQSPSNKVTEKGKDVELRCDPISGHTALYWYRQSLGQGLEFLIYFQGNSAPDKSGLPSDRFSAERTGGSVSTLTIQRTQQEDSAVYLCASSGDRLNEKLFFGSGTQLSVL.

This chain uses TRBV18 with TRBJ2-1, with 7 positions matching TRBD1. The germline V gene encodes CDR1 KGHSH and CDR2 LQKENI. The length of the CDR3 is 16 residues. V shed 3 bases and J 6 bases; nucleotides not matched to a gene: 11. As DNA, the CDR3 is TGTGCCAGCTCACCTTTTGTGACAGGGATAATCAATGAGCAGTTCTTC. This translates into CASSPFVTGIINEQFF.

The rearrangement joins TRBV4-3 to TRBJ2-7; a possible D gene is TRBD1 (5 bases). V was pared by 1 base and J by 0 bases, with 10 bases between. There are 15 residues in the CDR3. Germline V gives CDR1 LGHNA, CDR2 YSLEER. CDR3 in DNA: TGCGCCAGCAGCCAAGTGTACGGACACTCCTACGAGCAGTACTTC. It yields the protein CASSQVYGHSYEQYF.

The CDR3 here is CAISDAGTQDEQFF. In DNA, the CDR3 is TGTGCCATCAGTGACGCCGGGACGCAAGATGAGCAGTTCTTC. This sequence joins TRBV10-3 and TRBJ2-1; D may be TRBD1 or TRBD2 (5 bases each). Looked up from germline, CDR1 is ENHRY and CDR2 is SYGVKD. Trimming left V 3 bases short and J 8 bases short, with 14 bases between. The CDR3 runs 14 residues.

The chain carries TRBV4-3 and TRBJ2-3; 11 bases agree with TRBD2. Germline V CDR1 and CDR2: LGHNA, YSLEER. The J segment lost 5 bases and the V segment lost 0 bases, leaving 4 bases of the junction unmatched. This CDR3 has 16 amino acids. The CDR3 DNA follows: TGCGCCAGCAGCCAAGAACTAGCGGGGGTTGGAGATACGCAGTATTTT. Encoded protein: CASSQELAGVGDTQYF.